These T cell receptor beta chains were read from a single sample in a study of graft-versus-host responses after intestinal transplantation. These receptors have no known antigen. Generated by immunoSEQ multiplex PCR, the TCRdb table keeps only in-frame clones and is missing some. Of 90,000 to 130,000 clones detected, just over 90% appear once; the ten largest clones hold roughly 0.5%. Source: unstimulated CD8+ T cells sorted from spleen or lymph node cells, taken before intestinal transplant. The receptors were gathered from a human donor who received an intestinal transplant. The CDR3 runs from the conserved cysteine through the conserved F or W. D genes are given only for firm matches. Not every row has a clone size; where given, it reads once, few, many or a size class.

clone size,D gene,J gene,V gene,CDR3 protein,CDR3 DNA
-,-,TRBJ1-1,TRBV27,CASSLSPGYEAFF,TGTGCCAGCAGTTTATCCCCGGGTTATGAAGCTTTCTTT
-,-,TRBJ2-2,TRBV12-5,CASGLSDTVLFF,TGTGCTAGTGGTTTGTCGGACACCGTGCTGTTTTTT
-,TRBD2,TRBJ2-5,TRBV2,CASSWLAGLIETQYF,TGTGCCAGCAGTTGGCTAGCGGGATTGATTGAGACCCAGTACTTC
-,-,TRBJ1-1,TRBV4-1,CASSQQVVTEAFF,TGCGCCAGCAGCCAACAGGTCGTCACTGAAGCTTTCTTT
-,-,TRBJ2-1,TRBV6-5,CASSRHRGNEQFF,TGTGCCAGCTCCCGACATCGGGGGAATGAGCAGTTCTTC
once,-,TRBJ2-7,TRBV4-1,CASSQDKREAYEQYF,TGCGCCAGCAGCCAAGACAAGCGAGAAGCCTACGAGCAGTACTTC
-,-,TRBJ2-5,TRBV6-6,CASTQYQETQYF,TGTGCCAGCACCCAATACCAAGAGACCCAGTACTTC
-,-,TRBJ2-7,TRBV7-2,CASSLLGERFYEQYF,TGTGCCAGCAGCTTATTGGGGGAGCGATTCTACGAGCAGTACTTC
-,TRBD1,TRBJ2-1,TRBV11-2,CASSPRPTGGDDDEQFF,TGTGCCAGCAGCCCCCGTCCGACAGGGGGCGATGACGATGAGCAGTTCTTC
-,-,TRBJ1-1,TRBV28,CASVSGENTEAFF,TGTGCCAGTGTATCGGGGGAGAACACTGAAGCTTTCTTT
-,-,TRBJ1-3,TRBV11-2,CASSLGSSSGNTIYF,TGTGCCAGCAGCTTAGGATCGTCCTCTGGAAACACCATATATTTT
-,TRBD1,TRBJ2-5,TRBV7-9,CASSLQGGGRTGPETQYF,TGTGCCAGCAGCTTACAAGGGGGTGGGAGGACAGGGCCAGAGACCCAGTACTTC
-,-,TRBJ2-2,TRBV30,CAWKSLVDTGELFF,TGTGCCTGGAAAAGTTTGGTAGACACCGGGGAGCTGTTTTTT
once,TRBD2,TRBJ2-7,TRBV27,CASSLGGREYEQYF,TGTGCCAGCAGCCTTGGCGGGAGGGAATACGAGCAGTACTTC
few,-,TRBJ2-7,TRBV30,CAWSAGWVAGAAEQYF,TGTGCCTGGAGCGCAGGGTGGGTGGCCGGAGCCGCCGAGCAGTACTTC
-,-,TRBJ2-1,TRBV30,CAWREIYNEQFF,TGTGCCTGGAGGGAGATTTACAATGAGCAGTTCTTC
few,-,TRBJ2-3,TRBV19,CASRMAPTDTQYF,TGTGCCAGTAGAATGGCTCCCACAGATACGCAGTATTTT
-,-,TRBJ1-3,TRBV13,CASSLVTDSGNTIYF,TGTGCCAGCAGCTTAGTCACGGACTCTGGAAACACCATATATTTT
-,TRBD1,TRBJ1-2,TRBV6-1,CASSDQMTGNYGYTF,TGTGCCAGCAGTGATCAGATGACAGGGAACTATGGCTACACCTTC
-,-,TRBJ1-2,TRBV15,CATSSPDWGYTF,TGTGCCACCAGCAGCCCCGATTGGGGCTACACCTTC
-,-,TRBJ2-5,TRBV13,CASSLAYIPGETQYF,TGTGCCAGCAGCTTAGCTTATATTCCTGGGGAGACCCAGTACTTC
-,-,TRBJ2-7,TRBV27,CASSLLGLGEQYF,TGTGCCAGCAGTTTACTGGGATTGGGTGAGCAGTACTTC
-,-,TRBJ1-5,TRBV4-1,CASSQGRGPQPQHF,TGCGCCAGCAGCCAAGGGAGGGGTCCCCAGCCCCAGCATTTT
-,-,TRBJ2-1,TRBV5-1,CASSLARQEVDEQFF,TGCGCCAGCAGCTTGGCCAGGCAGGAGGTCGATGAGCAGTTCTTC
-,-,TRBJ2-5,TRBV29-1,CSVEGREETQYF,TGCAGCGTTGAAGGGAGGGAAGAGACCCAGTACTTC
-,TRBD1,TRBJ2-7,TRBV5-6,CASSFGTASYEQYF,TGTGCCAGCAGCTTCGGGACAGCCTCCTACGAGCAGTACTTC
-,-,TRBJ2-7,TRBV9,CASSVGGAPYEQYF,TGTGCCAGCAGCGTGGGGGGTGCCCCCTACGAGCAGTACTTC
-,TRBD1,TRBJ2-1,TRBV2,CASSVSASGQPNEQFF,TGTGCCAGCAGTGTCTCAGCTTCGGGACAGCCCAATGAGCAGTTCTTC
-,-,TRBJ2-4,TRBV11-3,CASSVSPENIQYF,TGTGCCAGCAGCGTGTCCCCGGAAAACATTCAGTACTTC
-,TRBD1,TRBJ2-7,TRBV5-1,CASSFTGTGKYEQYF,TGCGCCAGCAGCTTTACCGGGACAGGGAAGTACGAGCAGTACTTC
-,TRBD1,TRBJ2-7,TRBV6-5,CASSLQGDGRYEQYF,TGTGCCAGCAGCCTCCAGGGGGACGGACGCTACGAGCAGTACTTC
-,-,TRBJ1-5,TRBV9,CASSVDIGVNQPQHF,TGTGCCAGCAGCGTAGATATCGGGGTTAATCAGCCCCAGCATTTT
-,-,TRBJ1-2,TRBV15,CATSRDLGNYGYTF,TGTGCCACCAGCAGAGATCTGGGGAACTATGGCTACACCTTC
-,-,TRBJ1-1,TRBV6-1,CASSEAQRFEAFF,TGTGCCAGCAGTGAAGCGCAAAGGTTTGAAGCTTTCTTT
-,-,TRBJ2-7,TRBV6-6,CASSYPYRSEQYF,TGTGCCAGCAGTTACCCCTATAGGAGCGAGCAGTACTTC
-,-,TRBJ1-5,TRBV27,CASSPGTYSNQPQHF,TGTGCCAGCAGCCCCGGTACGTATAGCAATCAGCCCCAGCATTTT
-,TRBD1,TRBJ1-2,TRBV12-5,CASGLGTGSPYGYTF,TGTGCTAGTGGTTTGGGGACAGGCTCGCCTTATGGCTACACCTTC